The 14 T cell receptor beta chains listed next were all sequenced from one sample in a study of blood T cell repertoires in COVID-19. Sequenced by immunoSEQ multiplex PCR; TCRdb stores in-frame clones only, minus some. The repertoire has some 100,000 clones, more than 75% of them found once; the top ten carry 6% to 7.5%. Material: peripheral blood. The receptors derive from a man aged 50-60 years with active or convalescent COVID-19.

The V gene is TRBV7-2, the J gene TRBJ2-1, with 7 nucleotides matching TRBD2. Looked up from germline, CDR1 is SGHTA and CDR2 is FQGNSA. The CDR3 is 12 amino acids. Germline trimming cut 5 bases from V and 10 bases from J; bases unmatched to any gene: 5. The CDR3 DNA is TGTGCCAGCAGCGTCCAGCGGGGCGAGCAGTTCTTC. Encoded protein: CASSVQRGEQFF.

This clone was seen only once. The genes are TRBV6-5 and TRBJ2-1, with D possibly being TRBD1 (6 bases). The CDR3 spans 15 residues. The germline V and J ends were trimmed by 5 bases and 4 bases, with 15 bases remaining between them. Germline lookup yields CDR1 MNHEY and CDR2 SVGAGI. The CDR3 DNA reads as TGTGCCAGCAGTCCTCTTCCCAGGGGATACAATGAGCAGTTCTTC. It yields the protein CASSPLPRGYNEQFF.

The chain recombines TRBV29-1 with TRBJ2-3, with TRBD2 matching 14 bases. The CDR3 consists of 15 residues. Germline lookup yields CDR1 SQVTM and CDR2 ANQGSEA. Trimming removed 6 bases from V and 0 bases from J; junction bases left unmatched: 2. CDR3 nucleotides: TGCAGCGTCCGACTAGCGGGGGGGAGCACAGATACGCAGTATTTT. Translated: CSVRLAGGSTDTQYF.

The rearrangement links TRBV28 to TRBJ2-5, with 11 bases fitting TRBD2. The CDR3 covers 15 residues. After removal of 4 bases from V and 2 bases from J, the junction contained 3 bases not matched to a gene. Germline CDR1 reads MDHEN; CDR2 reads SYDVKM. The CDR3 nucleotides read TGTGCCAGCAGTTCGCTAGCGGGGGGTCAAGAGACCCAGTACTTC. The encoded protein is CASSSLAGGQETQYF.

The CDR3 spells CASSLGQSNEQFF. In DNA form, the CDR3 reads TGTGCCAGCAGCTTGGGACAGAGCAATGAGCAGTTCTTC. J is TRBJ2-1 and V is TRBV5-6; weak D call: TRBD1 (5 bases). Germline CDR1 reads SGHDT; CDR2 reads YYEEEE. CDR3 length equals 13 residues. Trimming pared 0 bases from V and 6 bases from J, leaving 7 bases between.

This clone was counted only a few times. V is TRBV10-2 and J is TRBJ2-7; 16 bases line up with TRBD2. This CDR3 has 17 amino acids. V lost 2 bases and J lost 3; bases outside the gene matches: 4. From germline, CDR1 is WSHSY and CDR2 SAAADI. CDR3 sequence (DNA): TGCGCCAGCAGTGAGCCGGGACTAGCGGGGGGGGGCTACGAGCAGTACTTC. It encodes CASSEPGLAGGGYEQYF.

The V and J genes are TRBV5-1 and TRBJ2-3; possible D gene TRBD2, 7 bases. The germline gives CDR1 SGHRS, CDR2 YFSETQ. This CDR3 has 16 residues. V was shortened by 1 base and J by 0 bases, with 12 bases between the two germline ends. This CDR3 reads CASSLQAGASTDTQYF. The CDR3 DNA is TGCGCCAGCAGCTTGCAGGCGGGGGCCAGCACAGATACGCAGTATTTT.

V usage is TRBV29-1 and J usage is TRBJ1-2; 7 bases match TRBD1. Unmatched junction bases numbered 5, after V lost 4 bases and J lost 0 bases. CDR1 is SQVTM, CDR2 ANQGSEA, per germline. This CDR3 spans 14 amino acids. The CDR3 DNA follows: TGCAGCGTTGTCCGGGACAGCGCTAACTATGGCTACACCTTC. Its protein is CSVVRDSANYGYTF.

CDR3 region: CASSYRGGDYNEQFF. The DNA for the CDR3 is TGTGCCAGCAGTTACAGAGGGGGGGATTACAATGAGCAGTTCTTC. V is TRBV6-2 or TRBV6-3 and J is TRBJ2-1; possibly TRBD2 for D (7 bases). V lost 2 bases and J lost 4, with 12 bases in between. In germline, CDR1 is MNHEY, CDR2 SVGEGT. The CDR3 sequence is 15 residues long.

This clone was found once. Written as DNA, the CDR3 is TGTGCCAGCAGCTTCAGGGGACTAGCGGGGGGGCAAGATACGCAGTATTTT. This sequence encodes CASSFRGLAGGQDTQYF. This rearrangement joins TRBV7-2 to TRBJ2-3, with 16 positions matching TRBD2. The germline V gene encodes CDR1 SGHTA and CDR2 FQGNSA. CDR3 size: 17 residues. Trimming took 3 bases from V and 5 from J; bases not matched to a gene: 5.

This chain uses TRBV3-1 (or the pseudogene TRBV3-2) with TRBJ2-5; 11 bases align to TRBD2. This CDR3 has 17 amino acids. Looked up from germline, CDR1 is LGHDT and CDR2 is YNNKEL (reference sequence). V shed 1 base, J shed 6 bases, and the junction held 10 bases outside the gene matches. CDR3 sequence (DNA): TGTGCCAGCAGCCAAGCCCCAACTAGCGGGGGAGGTCAGACCCAGTACTTC. It translates to CASSQAPTSGGGQTQYF.

The chain is built from TRBV27 and TRBJ2-7; 9 nucleotides line up with TRBD1. This CDR3 contains 14 residues. V shed 5 bases, J shed 3 bases, and the junction held 5 bases outside the gene matches. Per germline, CDR1 MNHEY and CDR2 SMNVEV (reference sequence). CDR3 sequence reads: CASSPMGQGYEQYV. Here the CDR3 DNA reads TGTGCCAGCAGTCCCATGGGACAGGGCTACGAGCAGTACGTC.

The chain is built from TRBV6-5 and TRBJ2-3; 9 positions agree with TRBD2. The CDR3 sequence is 16 residues long. Trimming removed 0 bases from V and 4 bases from J; junction bases left unmatched: 5. Germline assignment: CDR1 MNHEY and CDR2 SVGAGI. The CDR3 protein is CASSYSSPSGADTQYF. CDR3 sequence (DNA): TGTGCCAGCAGTTACTCGTCGCCTAGCGGGGCAGATACGCAGTATTTT.

The CDR3 DNA reads TGTGCCAGCTCGGCACAGGGGGCCTCCGCTAATGAAAAACTGTTTTTT. The encoded protein is CASSAQGASANEKLFF. This rearrangement joins TRBV18 to TRBJ1-4; 9 bases are a match to TRBD1. Per germline, CDR1 KGHSH and CDR2 LQKENI. The CDR3 is made up of 16 amino acids. The J segment lost 3 bases and the V segment lost 6 bases, leaving 8 bases of the junction unmatched.